Listed below are T cell receptor beta chains from one sample, sequenced in a study of identical twins. TCRdb processed the 5' RACE reads anew with MiXCR; each CDR3 protein has one entry. The sample yields hundreds of thousands of distinct CDR3 sequences, roughly 18% seen once. A further study also used this sample, focusing on T cells expressing NK-cell markers.

Sequenced input: PBMCs. All receptors derive from a woman in her late teens or twenties in good health. The CDR3 runs from the conserved cysteine through the conserved F or W. Fields, in order: clone size, J gene, D gene, V gene, CDR3 protein, CDR3 DNA. A D gene is named only where the DNA matches it firmly. Expanded clones get a size class; other rows say once, few or many, or leave the size out.

size: .; J: TRBJ2-7; D: .; V: TRBV5-1; CDR3: CASSLEPAGGSYEQYF; DNA: TGCGCCAGCAGCTTGGAGCCAGCAGGCGGTAGTTACGAGCAGTACTTC
size: .; J: TRBJ2-5; D: TRBD1; V: TRBV5-1; CDR3: CASSANDRGKTQYF; DNA: TGCGCCAGCAGCGCTAACGACAGGGGGAAGACCCAGTACTTC
size: .; J: TRBJ1-2; D: TRBD1; V: TRBV5-1; CDR3: CASSGITGGGYTF; DNA: TGCGCCAGCAGCGGAATCACAGGGGGCGGCTACACCTTC
size: few; J: TRBJ1-2; D: .; V: TRBV5-1; CDR3: CASSFQAAGPANYGYTF; DNA: TGCGCCAGCAGCTTCCAGGCGGCAGGACCTGCTAACTATGGCTACACCTTC
size: .; J: TRBJ1-1; D: .; V: TRBV3-1; CDR3: CASSQDSRENTEAFF; DNA: TGTGCCAGCAGCCAAGATTCAAGGGAAAACACTGAAGCTTTCTTT
size: .; J: TRBJ2-2; D: TRBD2; V: TRBV20-1; CDR3: CSARHLGTSGTGELFF; DNA: TGCAGTGCTAGACACCTCGGGACTAGCGGGACTGGGGAGCTGTTTTTT
size: .; J: TRBJ2-1; D: TRBD2; V: TRBV25-1; CDR3: CASSETPGREGSNEQFF; DNA: TGTGCCAGCAGTGAGACCCCAGGGCGGGAGGGCAGCAATGAGCAGTTCTTC
size: many; J: TRBJ2-1; D: .; V: TRBV7-2; CDR3: CASGRDVSSLSYNEQFF; DNA: TGTGCCAGCGGCCGGGACGTATCCTCATTATCCTACAATGAGCAGTTCTTC
size: .; J: TRBJ1-1; D: TRBD1; V: TRBV5-1; CDR3: CASSGGTVGGTEAFF; DNA: TGCGCCAGCAGCGGAGGGACAGTGGGTGGCACTGAAGCTTTCTTT
size: few; J: TRBJ2-3; D: TRBD2; V: TRBV29-1; CDR3: CSVESTSGRDTQYF; DNA: TGCAGCGTTGAGAGTACTAGCGGTCGGGATACGCAGTATTTT
size: many; J: TRBJ1-4; D: TRBD1; V: TRBV7-2; CDR3: CASSSRTGRREKLFF; DNA: TGTGCCAGCAGCTCACGGACAGGTCGGCGGGAAAAACTGTTTTTT
size: .; J: TRBJ1-6; D: .; V: TRBV7-9; CDR3: CASSFETSSPLHF; DNA: TGTGCCAGCAGCTTCGAGACATCGTCACCCCTCCACTTT
size: many; J: TRBJ1-2; D: TRBD1; V: TRBV7-9; CDR3: CASSRDRNYGYTF; DNA: TGTGCCAGCAGCCGGGACAGGAACTATGGCTACACCTTC
size: few; J: TRBJ2-3; D: TRBD2; V: TRBV7-8; CDR3: CASSLGASGGARSTDTQYF; DNA: TGTGCCAGCAGCTTAGGAGCTAGCGGGGGGGCTAGGAGCACAGATACGCAGTATTTT
size: few; J: TRBJ2-7; D: TRBD1; V: TRBV27; CDR3: CASSSGQGREQYF; DNA: TGTGCCAGCAGTTCGGGACAGGGGAGGGAGCAGTACTTC
size: few; J: TRBJ1-1; D: .; V: TRBV12-3/TRBV12-4; CDR3: CASITTGTTEAFF; DNA: TGTGCCAGCATTACTACAGGGACCACTGAAGCTTTCTTT
size: few; J: TRBJ2-1; D: .; V: TRBV12-3/TRBV12-4; CDR3: CASSRTGVNEQFF; DNA: TGTGCCAGCAGTCGAACCGGGGTCAATGAGCAGTTCTTC
size: .; J: TRBJ2-7; D: .; V: TRBV7-9; CDR3: CASSHGPGEQYF; DNA: TGTGCCAGCAGCCACGGACCCGGCGAGCAGTACTTC
size: few; J: TRBJ2-3; D: .; V: TRBV7-3; CDR3: CASSTLLTDTQYF; DNA: TGTGCCAGCAGCACCCTCCTCACAGATACGCAGTATTTT